The rows below give T cell receptor beta chains drawn from one sample of a study of T cells in Graves' hyperthyroidism and ophthalmopathy. A single record per CDR3 protein comes from TCRdb applying MiXCR to the multiplex PCR reads. This sample yields nearly 600,000 distinct CDR3 sequences, of which approximately 15% are seen a single time; 5% to 7% belongs to the top ten. Source material: blood. The receptors derive from a woman in her 30s with Graves' hyperthyroidism that later progressed to Graves' ophthalmopathy. CDR3s include the opening cysteine and the closing phenylalanine or tryptophan. The D gene is left open where the match is weak. Some rows have no size entry. The others give once, few or many, or a class for an expanded clone.

TRBV7-9	TRBJ1-2	NA	NA	TGTGCCAGCAGCTTAGGGGAGGTGCTCTATGGCTACACCTTC	CASSLGEVLYGYTF
TRBV27	TRBJ1-1	NA	many	TGTGCCAGCAGGGGAGGCCTCATGAACACTGAAGCTTTCTTT	CASRGGLMNTEAFF
TRBV6-1	TRBJ1-5	NA	many	TGTGCCAGCACAACAGACAATAGCAATCAGCCCCAGCATTTT	CASTTDNSNQPQHF
TRBV28	TRBJ1-2	TRBD1	many	TGTGCCAGCAGTTCATCAGGGGGCCCTAACTATGGCTACACCTTC	CASSSSGGPNYGYTF
TRBV20-1	TRBJ2-7	NA	NA	TGCAGTGCTAGAGATCAGGACAGTACCTACGAGCAGTACTTC	CSARDQDSTYEQYF
TRBV20-1	TRBJ1-2	NA	many	TGCAGTGCTAGTCTGACGGGAGGGGCCTATGGCTACACCTTC	CSASLTGGAYGYTF
TRBV15	TRBJ1-2	TRBD1	NA	TGTGCCACCAGCCCGACAGGGATGGGTGGCTACGCCTTC	CATSPTGMGGYAF
TRBV5-6	TRBJ2-3	NA	few	TGTGCCAGCAGCTCCCTTACTAGCGGGAGTAGGACAGGGGGAGATACGCAGTATTTT	CASSSLTSGSRTGGDTQYF
TRBV2	TRBJ1-1	NA	many	TGTGCCAGCAGTGGGATGGAAGCTTTCTTT	CASSGMEAFF
TRBV6-1	TRBJ2-1	NA	NA	TGTGCCAGCAGTCCCGGGACCGAGTACAATGAGCAGTTCTTC	CASSPGTEYNEQFF
TRBV20-1	TRBJ2-7	TRBD2	many	TGCAGTGCTAAGGGACTAGCGGGCGGAGGGTACGAGCAGTACTTC	CSAKGLAGGGYEQYF
TRBV6-1	TRBJ1-2	TRBD1	NA	TGTGCCAGCAGACACGACAGGGGAAAGGGGGATGGCTACACCTTC	CASRHDRGKGDGYTF
TRBV19	TRBJ2-1	NA	many	TGTGCCAGTAGTGCCCCGTTCTACAATGAGCAGTTCTTC	CASSAPFYNEQFF
TRBV28	TRBJ2-3	TRBD2	many	TGTGCCAGCAGTATGGGAGGGCCTGTGAATACGCAGTATTTT	CASSMGGPVNTQYF
TRBV30	TRBJ2-5	NA	many	TGTGCCTGGAGTGTACGGAAGGGGTTGAGAGACCTCCAGTACTTC	CAWSVRKGLRDLQYF
TRBV19	TRBJ2-5	TRBD2	many	TGTGCCAGCAGTAGACTAGCGGGAGAAGAGACCCAGTACTTC	CASSRLAGEETQYF
TRBV7-6	TRBJ2-1	NA	once	TGTGCCAGCAGCATCCGGGACCTAGGGAGAAATGAGCAGTTCTTC	CASSIRDLGRNEQFF
TRBV9	TRBJ2-3	NA	many	TGTGCCAGCAGCGTATCGACAGGGACGGCGGGGTTCGGTGGCACAGATACGCAGTATTTT	CASSVSTGTAGFGGTDTQYF
TRBV5-1	TRBJ1-1	TRBD1	many	TGCGCCAGCAGCACTCAGACAGGGGGTGAAGCTTTCTTT	CASSTQTGGEAFF
TRBV29-1	TRBJ2-1	NA	many	TGCAGCGTTTATGGCAGTGAGCAGTTCTTC	CSVYGSEQFF
TRBV18	TRBJ2-2	TRBD1	many	TGTGCCAGCTCGTCGACAGGGGAGAACACCGGGGAGCTGTTTTTT	CASSSTGENTGELFF
TRBV7-2	TRBJ2-4	TRBD2	NA	TGTGCCAGCAGCTGGACTAGCGGGAGTGGCGAGGACATTCAGTACTTC	CASSWTSGSGEDIQYF
TRBV9	TRBJ2-1	TRBD2	few	TGTGCCAGCAGCGTAGGACTAGCGGGAGGGTATAGAAATGAGCAGTTCTTC	CASSVGLAGGYRNEQFF